The rows below give T cell receptor beta chains drawn from one sample of a study of early T cells in non-severe SARS-CoV-2 infection. MiXCR, run by TCRdb on the 5' RACE reads, gives a single entry per CDR3 protein. The table lists approximately 49,000 distinct CDR3 sequences, about 12% of them singletons. The source material was whole blood. The source of these receptors is an adult who was a healthcare worker with PCR-confirmed SARS-CoV-2 infection or an uninfected control (not recorded which). CDR3s include the opening cysteine and the closing phenylalanine or tryptophan. The D gene is left open where the match is weak. Clone size, where shown, is once, few, many, or a class for clones that have expanded.

TRBJ1-1	TRBV7-3	few	TRBD1	TGTGCCAGCAGCCCCAACAGGGGGCGATACGCTGAAGCTTTCTTT	CASSPNRGRYAEAFF
TRBJ1-1	TRBV27	many	.	TGTGCCAGCAGTTTAGTTTACGGTGAAGCTTTCTTT	CASSLVYGEAFF
TRBJ2-7	TRBV25-1	.	TRBD1	TGTGCCAGCGCGACAGGGGGCAACTCCTACGAGCAGTACTTC	CASATGGNSYEQYF
TRBJ2-1	TRBV21-1	.	.	TGTGCCAGCAGCTTCCGGGACAGACAATACAATGAGCAGTTCTTC	CASSFRDRQYNEQFF
TRBJ1-3	TRBV6-1	.	.	TGTGCCAGCAGTGCCTTACAGGGTATTAGCTCTGGAAACACCATATATTTT	CASSALQGISSGNTIYF
TRBJ2-3	TRBV5-6	few	.	TGTGCCAGCAGCCGCCCGCGGGGCGGAGGGGGCACAGATACGCAGTATTTT	CASSRPRGGGGTDTQYF
TRBJ2-1	TRBV15	many	TRBD1	TGTGCCACCAGCATTGGGGCCGGGACAGGGGACAATGAGCAGTTCTTC	CATSIGAGTGDNEQFF
TRBJ2-7	TRBV11-1	few	TRBD1	TGTGCCAGCAGCCACGGGACCGCCGCAGGGGGAGAGCAGTACTTC	CASSHGTAAGGEQYF
TRBJ2-7	TRBV10-3	.	TRBD1	TGTGCCATCAGTGAAGTCGACAGGGCGACCTACGAGCAGTACTTC	CAISEVDRATYEQYF
TRBJ2-1	TRBV4-2	.	.	TGTGCCAGCAGCCTTGATAACCTGAGCAATGAGCAGTTCTTC	CASSLDNLSNEQFF
TRBJ2-3	TRBV6-2/TRBV6-3	.	TRBD2	TGTGCCAGCAGCTCCTGGCTAGCGGGGGAGACTAGCACAGATACGCAGTATTTT	CASSSWLAGETSTDTQYF
TRBJ1-2	TRBV28	many	.	TGTGCCAGCAGTCCCCCTGGGGGGATGGGTAACTATGGCTACACCTTC	CASSPPGGMGNYGYTF
TRBJ1-1	TRBV5-6	.	.	TGTGCCAGCTCCAGGGGTAGCACTGAAGTTTTCTTT	CASSRGSTEVFF
TRBJ1-1	TRBV2	many	.	TGTGCCAGCAGTAACAGCGGGAACACTGAAGCTTTCTTT	CASSNSGNTEAFF
TRBJ1-2	TRBV6-5	many	.	TGTGCCAGCAGTTACTCGTTGTCCGGGAGCAGCTATGGCTACACCTTC	CASSYSLSGSSYGYTF
TRBJ2-1	TRBV10-3	few	.	TGTGCCATCAGCCAGGGAGAGTACAATGAGCAGTTCTTC	CAISQGEYNEQFF